Listed below are T cell receptor beta chains from one sample, sequenced in a study of T cell responses to AZD1222 COVID-19 vaccine. Generated by immunoSEQ multiplex PCR, the TCRdb table keeps only in-frame clones and is missing some. The profile shows approximately 120,000 clones, approximately 90% of them singletons. The specimen was peripheral blood, collected on day 0 of AZD1222 vaccination. Receptors originate from an adult in good health. Each CDR3 is given with its conserved first and last residue. The order of the fields is J gene, clone size, D gene, V gene, CDR3 protein, CDR3 DNA. D genes are given only for firm matches. Clone size is given for some rows only: seen once, a few or many times, or a class if the clone is expanded.

TRBJ2-7 NA NA TRBV11-2 CASSFRPGSLGEQYF TGTGCCAGCAGCTTTAGGCCAGGGAGCCTCGGCGAGCAGTACTTC
TRBJ2-3 NA NA TRBV3-1/TRBV3-2 CASSYSLTSADTQYF TGTGCCAGCAGCTACTCGCTGACCAGTGCAGATACGCAGTATTTT
TRBJ1-3 NA NA TRBV18 CASSTNSYTSGNTIYF TGTGCCAGCTCAACCAACAGCTATACCTCTGGAAACACCATATATTTT
TRBJ2-3 NA NA TRBV9 CASSATTDTQYF TGTGCCAGCAGCGCGACCACAGATACGCAGTATTTT
TRBJ1-2 NA NA TRBV27 CASSSQGGGYGYTF TGTGCCAGCAGTAGCCAAGGAGGAGGCTATGGCTACACCTTC
TRBJ1-1 NA NA TRBV18 CASSPRLDSTEAFF TGTGCCAGCTCACCACGCCTTGACAGCACTGAAGCTTTCTTT
TRBJ1-5 NA TRBD1 TRBV30 CAWSAWGQGQHGDQPQHF TGTGCCTGGAGTGCCTGGGGACAGGGGCAACATGGTGATCAGCCCCAGCATTTT
TRBJ2-2 NA NA TRBV5-1 CASKPGPNTGELFF TGCGCCAGCAAGCCGGGCCCGAACACCGGGGAGCTGTTTTTT
TRBJ1-2 NA TRBD1 TRBV29-1 CSVERGDRNGYTF TGCAGCGTTGAGAGGGGGGACAGGAATGGCTACACCTTC
TRBJ2-3 NA NA TRBV7-9 CASGRGADTQYF TGTGCCAGCGGTAGGGGCGCAGATACGCAGTATTTT
TRBJ1-5 NA TRBD1 TRBV19 CASSPGQPNQPQHF TGTGCCAGTAGTCCGGGACAGCCCAATCAGCCCCAGCATTTT
TRBJ2-3 NA TRBD2 TRBV2 CASSEPGLGTDTQYF TGTGCCAGCAGTGAACCGGGACTAGGGACAGATACGCAGTATTTT
TRBJ2-6 NA TRBD1 TRBV19 CASRVPVGTGGAGANVLTF TGTGCCAGCCGAGTCCCGGTGGGGACAGGGGGCGCTGGGGCCAACGTCCTGACTTTC
TRBJ1-2 NA TRBD1 TRBV7-2 CASSRRQGRNYGYTF TGTGCCAGCAGCCGTAGACAGGGGAGAAACTATGGCTACACCTTC
TRBJ2-5 NA TRBD2 TRBV27 CASSLNFLAGVGETQYF TGTGCCAGCAGCCTCAACTTTCTAGCGGGAGTAGGAGAGACCCAGTACTTC
TRBJ1-3 once NA TRBV11-2 CASSLMGGNTIYF TGTGCCAGCAGCTTAATGGGAGGTAACACCATATATTTT
TRBJ1-5 NA TRBD1 TRBV6-6 CASTDTGGGNQPQHF TGTGCCAGCACCGATACAGGGGGTGGCAATCAGCCCCAGCATTTT
TRBJ1-6 NA TRBD1 TRBV30 CAFQRDRGNSPLHF TGTGCCTTTCAACGGGACAGGGGCAATTCACCCCTCCACTTT
TRBJ2-7 NA TRBD2 TRBV20-1 CSASALAGEYSYEQYF TGCAGTGCTAGTGCCCTAGCGGGGGAATACTCCTACGAGCAGTACTTC
TRBJ1-5 NA TRBD1 TRBV7-2 CASSYTGTGGGNQPQHF TGTGCCAGCAGCTACACCGGGACAGGGGGCGGCAATCAGCCCCAGCATTTT
TRBJ1-2 NA TRBD1 TRBV5-1 CASSLPTGNGYTF TGCGCCAGCAGCTTACCGACAGGGAATGGCTACACCTTC
TRBJ2-3 once NA TRBV10-1 CASNSVGSDTQYF TGCGCCAGCAATAGCGTTGGGTCCGATACGCAGTATTTT
TRBJ1-2 NA NA TRBV7-9 CASSFGTDYGYTF TGTGCCAGCAGCTTCGGAACAGACTATGGCTACACCTTC
TRBJ1-4 NA TRBD1 TRBV2 CATLPGTGSEKLFF TGTGCCACCCTACCCGGGACAGGGAGTGAAAAACTGTTTTTT
TRBJ2-3 once TRBD1 TRBV6-5 CASRSGQGTDTQYF TGTGCCAGCAGATCGGGACAGGGGACAGATACGCAGTATTTT
TRBJ1-3 NA NA TRBV9 CASSDQVEVSGNTIYF TGTGCCAGCAGCGATCAGGTAGAGGTCTCTGGAAACACCATATATTTT
TRBJ2-1 NA TRBD1 TRBV14 CASSQEEPGGLAGGNEQFF TGTGCCAGCAGCCAAGAAGAGCCAGGGGGCCTTGCTGGGGGCAATGAGCAGTTCTTC
TRBJ1-3 NA NA TRBV28 CASSLGGNTIYF TGTGCCAGCAGTCTAGGCGGAAACACCATATATTTT